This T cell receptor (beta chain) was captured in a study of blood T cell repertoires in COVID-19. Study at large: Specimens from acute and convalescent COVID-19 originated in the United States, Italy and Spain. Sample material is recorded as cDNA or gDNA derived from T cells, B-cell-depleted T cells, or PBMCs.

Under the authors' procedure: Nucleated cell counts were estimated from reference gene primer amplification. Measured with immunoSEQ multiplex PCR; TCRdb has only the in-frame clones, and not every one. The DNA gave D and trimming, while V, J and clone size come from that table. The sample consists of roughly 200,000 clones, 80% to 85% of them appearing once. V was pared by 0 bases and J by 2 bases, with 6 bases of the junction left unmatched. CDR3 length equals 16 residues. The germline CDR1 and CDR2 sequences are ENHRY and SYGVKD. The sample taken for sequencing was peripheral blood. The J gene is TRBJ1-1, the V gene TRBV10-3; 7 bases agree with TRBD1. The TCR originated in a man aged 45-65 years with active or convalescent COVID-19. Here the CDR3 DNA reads TGTGCCATCAGTGAGTCAGGGGGCGCGGGTAACACTGAAGCTTTCTTT. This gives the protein CAISESGGAGNTEAFF.